One T cell receptor beta chain is described in this entry. There is no known antigen for this receptor. Base qualities are not at hand, and no much larger clone is one base apart. Unmatched junction bases come to 11, with V trimmed by 4 bases and J by 7 bases. The CDR3 runs 15 amino acids, cysteine and phenylalanine included. Kept here is only the CDR3 DNA, which spans 45 bases and is read in frame from base 1. Taken from the germline V gene, the CDR1 and CDR2 loops are SGHRS and YFSETQ. The data derive from a study of blood T cell repertoires in COVID-19 (dated by TCRdb to the early 2020s). Broadly, across the study: Collaborator samples came from the United States, Italy and Spain and covered acute and convalescent phases of COVID-19. The material from the prospective study consisted of cDNA or gDNA derived from T cells, B-cell-depleted T cells, or PBMCs. Subjects who had been exposed to COVID-19, were actively infected with it, or had recovered from it provided the deeply sampled blood TCRbeta repertoires that made up the dataset. A freely available public database, intended as a resource for researchers studying the immune response to SARS-CoV-2, is where the repertoires were released. The samples were drawn from two sources: the first 160 participants of the ongoing ImmuneRACE study, and some 1,300 subjects contributed by 6 global collaborators. The sample metadata nearly always contained a de-identified subject ID, COVID-19 status, age in years and sex. Where available, HLA class I and class II types were obtained from metadata supplied by the sample provider rather than from assay-based typing.

TCRbeta CDR3 regions were amplified from genomic DNA by means of the immunoSEQ Assay, a bias-controlled multiplex PCR. In the source study's methods: The number of nucleated cells in each sample was estimated from the amplification of reference gene primers within the assay. To quantify the absolute abundance of each unique TCRbeta CDR3 rearrangement, sequence reads were collapsed and filtered. For each sample, productive Simpson clonality was calculated as the square root of Simpson's diversity index over productive rearrangements. Drawn from immuneACCESS, this table holds only the in-frame rearrangements with V and J called that TCRdb kept. Clones are partly lost; checked studies trace under half to an unresolved V gene and leave the rest unexplained. The D gene and trimming were derived from the DNA, and the V and J assignments and clone size from that table. The sample contains more than 55,000 clones, about nine tenths of them found a single time. 6.4% of the sample rests with the top ten.

The collaborating institutions used their own protocols to collect whole blood in K2EDTA tubes. Collaborator samples were shipped for TCRbeta analysis as frozen whole blood, isolated PBMCs, or DNA extracted from either sample type. The full study reports these points: How much clinical and demographic metadata was included differed by source and by participant, and the metadata was provided uncurated.

Sequences were obtained from peripheral blood. The rearrangement combines TRBV5-1 with TRBJ2-1; 7 junctional bases match TRBD2. This clonotype originated in an older woman with acute or convalescent COVID-19. The DNA sequence is TGCGCCAGCAGCGCCGGACTAGGGTTTATGAATGAGCAGTTCTTC. The resulting protein is CASSAGLGFMNEQFF.